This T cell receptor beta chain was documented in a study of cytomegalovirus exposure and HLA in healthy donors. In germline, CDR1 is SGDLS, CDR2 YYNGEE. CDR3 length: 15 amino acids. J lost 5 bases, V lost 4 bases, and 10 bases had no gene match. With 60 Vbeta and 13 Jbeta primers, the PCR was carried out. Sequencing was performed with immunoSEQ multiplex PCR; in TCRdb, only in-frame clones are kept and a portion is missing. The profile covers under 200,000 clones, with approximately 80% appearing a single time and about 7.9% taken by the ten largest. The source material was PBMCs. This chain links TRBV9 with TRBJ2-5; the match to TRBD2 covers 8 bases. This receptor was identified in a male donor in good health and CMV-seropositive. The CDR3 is CASSPRLALGETQYF. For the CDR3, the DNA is TGTGCCAGCAGCCCGAGACTAGCGCTGGGCGAGACCCAGTACTTC.